This T cell receptor (beta chain) derives from a study of blood T cell repertoires in COVID-19. This CDR3 is 15 amino acids long. Trimming left V 2 bases short and J 2 bases short, with 10 bases between. Per the germline V gene, CDR1 is SNHLY and CDR2 is FYNNEI. Participants' own reports of clinical history determined their cohort assignment. Assay: immunoSEQ multiplex PCR; the TCRdb copy retains only in-frame clones and omits some. This table has 300,000 to 400,000 clones, around 89% appearing once. This clonotype was sampled from a woman younger than 45 with acute COVID-19. Sequencing was carried out using PBMCs or T cells enriched from blood (not recorded which). The rearrangement uses TRBV2 and TRBJ1-5, with D maybe TRBD1 (5 bases). In nucleotides, the CDR3 is TGTGCCAGCAGTGAATCCGGGGGAGGCAATCAGCCCCAGCATTTT. Its protein is CASSESGGGNQPQHF.